This paragraph covers one T cell receptor beta chain sequence. The sample originates from a study of blood T cell repertoires in COVID-19. The overall study: There were acute and convalescent COVID-19 samples, and they came from the United States, Italy and Spain. From T cells, B-cell-depleted T cells, or PBMCs came the material, which was cDNA or gDNA.

In the original analysis: Using reference gene primer amplification, nucleated cell counts were estimated. This table comes from immunoSEQ multiplex PCR, and its TCRdb copy is limited to in-frame clones, with some not included. V, J and clone size are taken as reported in that table, and D and trimming were inferred from the DNA itself. Counted here are 60,000 to 80,000 clones, approximately 85% occurring once; the ten biggest clones make up about 23%. This CDR3 is 16 amino acids long. Trimming took 4 bases from V and 5 from J; bases not matched to a gene: 10. CDR1 SGHRS and CDR2 YFSETQ come from the germline V gene.

The V gene is TRBV5-1, the J gene TRBJ2-2; 8 nucleotides align to TRBD2. The sequence came from a man between 45 and 60 years old with acute or convalescent COVID-19. The sample taken for sequencing was peripheral blood. The DNA of the CDR3 is TGCGCCAGCAGCACTCAGACTAGCGTGGCGACCGGGGAGCTGTTTTTT. Protein product: CASSTQTSVATGELFF.